The T cell receptor beta chain under discussion was sequenced for a study of lung T cells in sarcoidosis with Löfgren's syndrome. Study overall: Bronchoalveolar lavage fluid in sarcoidosis accumulates CD4+ T cells. Löfgren's syndrome patients were the main repertoire analysis focus. General study points: The most expanded V genes in Löfgren's patients were reportedly TRAV12-1 and TRBV2. Shared TRAV12-1 and TRBV2 CDR3 motifs across Löfgren's syndrome patients reportedly suggested public CD4+ TCRs.

Sample share makes this clonotype medium-sized. Its specificity is unknown. TCRdb re-analysed the reads in MiXCR, keeping a single row per CDR3 protein. The sample includes roughly 4,000 distinct CDR3 sequences, about 22% of them seen just once. Trimming removed 4 bases from V and 4 bases from J; junction bases left unmatched: 12. Germline values: CDR1 SGHTA, CDR2 FQGNSA. This CDR3 has 16 amino acids. Sequenced: CD4+ T cells from bronchoalveolar lavage. The J gene is TRBJ2-7, the V gene TRBV7-2; 8 nucleotides agree with TRBD1. The source of this sequence is a human donor with sarcoidosis (Löfgren's syndrome or another form), or a control subject (not recorded which). Here the CDR3 DNA reads TGTGCCAGCAGCTCGAGTGGGGGGACAGGAGAATACGAGCAGTACTTC. It specifies CASSSSGGTGEYEQYF.